These T cell receptor beta chains were read from a single sample in a study of blood T cell repertoires in COVID-19. Repertoires were generated with immunoSEQ multiplex PCR, while TCRdb's copy carries only in-frame clones and drops some. The table includes under 65,000 clones, around nine tenths detected once. Material: peripheral blood. The receptors were sampled from a woman aged 55-69 years with COVID-19, enrolled during active disease. The CDR3 runs from the conserved cysteine through the conserved F or W. D genes are given only for firm matches. Not all rows give a size; the values are once, few, many and, for expanded clones, a class.

j_call d_call v_call clone_size cdr3_aa cdr3_nt
TRBJ2-3 TRBD2 TRBV28 . CASSFGGRSGTDTQYF TGTGCCAGCAGTTTTGGCGGGAGATCCGGCACAGATACGCAGTATTTT
TRBJ2-1 TRBD2 TRBV5-6 once CASSLSRTSGRFLNEQFF TGTGCCAGCAGCTTGTCCAGGACTAGCGGGAGATTTTTGAATGAGCAGTTCTTC
TRBJ2-7 TRBD1 TRBV18 once CASSSGQGDGDF TGTGCCAGCTCATCGGGACAGGGGGATGGGGACTTC
TRBJ1-1 . TRBV27 . CASSSTGVGLSTEAFF TGTGCCAGCAGTAGTACGGGGGTCGGTTTAAGCACTGAAGCTTTCTTT
TRBJ2-1 TRBD2 TRBV27 . CASSDLAGGHEQFF TGTGCCAGCAGTGATCTAGCGGGAGGTCATGAGCAGTTCTTC
TRBJ2-7 . TRBV6-1 . CASSESLSSYEQYF TGTGCCAGCAGTGAGAGCTTGAGCTCCTACGAGCAGTACTTC
TRBJ2-1 TRBD2 TRBV15 . CATSPAGEPYNEQFF TGTGCCACCAGCCCAGCGGGAGAACCCTACAATGAGCAGTTCTTC
TRBJ2-1 TRBD2 TRBV11-2 . CASSPGGSYNEQFF TGTGCCAGCAGCCCGGGGGGCTCCTACAATGAGCAGTTCTTC
TRBJ2-3 . TRBV11-2 . CASSLTRTSADTQYF TGTGCCAGCAGCTTAACCCGGACATCAGCGGATACGCAGTATTTT
TRBJ2-7 . TRBV5-1 . CASQQDQGNYDEQYF TGCGCCTCACAGCAAGATCAGGGTAATTATGACGAGCAGTACTTC
TRBJ2-7 TRBD2 TRBV20-1 . CSASWLAGDPIYEQYF TGCAGTGCTAGTTGGCTAGCGGGAGACCCAATCTACGAGCAGTACTTC
TRBJ2-5 . TRBV7-9 . CASSLSSGYETQYF TGTGCCAGCAGCTTATCATCAGGGTATGAGACCCAGTACTTC
TRBJ2-3 TRBD2 TRBV6-2/TRBV6-3 . CASSYVSTSGTDTQYF TGTGCCAGCAGTTACGTTTCGACTAGCGGTACAGATACGCAGTATTTT
TRBJ1-6 TRBD1 TRBV30 . CAWSSGQVNSPLHF TGTGCCTGGAGTTCGGGACAGGTCAATTCACCCCTCCACTTT
TRBJ2-2 TRBD2 TRBV6-2/TRBV6-3 . CASSYPSERELLIGELFF TGTGCCAGCAGTTACCCCTCGGAGCGGGAGCTTCTGATCGGGGAGCTGTTTTTT
TRBJ1-2 . TRBV30 . CAWSSGAYGYTF TGTGCCTGGAGTTCAGGGGCCTATGGCTACACCTTC
TRBJ2-7 TRBD2 TRBV20-1 . CSASSGSRSYEQYF TGCAGTGCTAGTAGCGGGAGCAGGTCCTACGAGCAGTACTTC
TRBJ1-6 . TRBV15 . CATSREASNSPLHF TGTGCCACCAGCAGAGAGGCCAGTAATTCACCCCTCCACTTT
TRBJ2-1 TRBD2 TRBV28 once CASSFFSGRYNEQFF TGTGCCAGCAGTTTCTTTTCCGGGAGGTACAATGAGCAGTTCTTC
TRBJ2-3 . TRBV10-3 . CAISVFLRSDTQYF TGTGCCATCAGTGTTTTTCTGCGTTCAGATACGCAGTATTTT
TRBJ1-4 . TRBV7-6 . CASSSPEGATNEKLFF TGTGCCAGCAGCTCCCCCGAGGGGGCAACTAATGAAAAACTGTTTTTT
TRBJ2-7 . TRBV11-3 . CASSGWTDVITYEQYF TGTGCCAGCAGCGGGTGGACAGATGTGATTACCTACGAGCAGTACTTC
TRBJ2-1 TRBD1 TRBV28 . CASSSGGPSYNEQFF TGTGCCAGCAGTTCAGGGGGCCCCTCCTACAATGAGCAGTTCTTC
TRBJ2-3 TRBD2 TRBV5-1 . CASSPPTSSRTDTQYF TGCGCCAGCAGCCCCCCGACTAGCAGCCGCACAGATACGCAGTATTTT
TRBJ1-1 . TRBV5-4 . CASFPPRRLSVTEAFF TGTGCCAGCTTCCCGCCCAGACGCCTTAGCGTCACTGAAGCTTTCTTT
TRBJ1-5 . TRBV19 . CASSATSGFNQPQHF TGTGCCAGTAGTGCCACCTCGGGGTTCAATCAGCCCCAGCATTTT
TRBJ2-3 . TRBV19 few CASTQRVLGGSSTDTQYF TGTGCCAGTACCCAGCGGGTACTGGGGGGTTCTTCCACAGATACGCAGTATTTT
TRBJ2-5 TRBD2 TRBV6-6 . CASSYGTSTSETQYF TGTGCCAGCAGTTACGGGACTAGCACCTCGGAGACCCAGTACTTC
TRBJ1-5 TRBD1 TRBV5-1 . CASSPTGVNQPQHF TGCGCCAGCAGCCCCACAGGGGTAAATCAGCCCCAGCATTTT
TRBJ2-1 TRBD1 TRBV6-1 . CASSETGTGNLGGVNEQFF TGTGCCAGCAGTGAAACTGGGACAGGGAATCTGGGTGGAGTCAATGAGCAGTTCTTC
TRBJ2-7 . TRBV7-8 . CASSHIRGYEQYF TGTGCCAGCAGCCATATCAGGGGCTACGAGCAGTACTTC
TRBJ2-7 TRBD1 TRBV28 . CASSLFRLTGNVEQYF TGTGCCAGCAGTTTATTTAGGCTGACAGGGAACGTCGAGCAGTACTTC
TRBJ2-2 . TRBV14 . CASSQRDFGNTGELFF TGTGCCAGCAGCCAACGGGACTTCGGGAACACCGGGGAGCTGTTTTTT
TRBJ2-6 . TRBV28 . CASSLGGGLRSGANVLTF TGTGCCAGCAGTTTGGGTGGGGGCTTAAGGTCTGGGGCCAACGTCCTGACTTTC
TRBJ1-5 TRBD1 TRBV6-6 . CASSRTGYSNQPQHF TGTGCCAGCAGCCGGACAGGCTACAGCAATCAGCCCCAGCATTTT
TRBJ1-1 . TRBV9 . CASSVVAGTNTEAFF TGTGCCAGCAGCGTAGTGGCAGGTACAAACACTGAAGCTTTCTTT
TRBJ2-2 TRBD1 TRBV18 . CASSLTGGETGELFF TGTGCCAGCTCACTGACAGGGGGTGAAACCGGGGAGCTGTTTTTT
TRBJ2-3 . TRBV6-2/TRBV6-3 . CASSFGIVELGTDTQYF TGTGCCAGCAGTTTCGGGATAGTGGAACTCGGCACAGATACGCAGTATTTT
TRBJ2-1 TRBD2 TRBV3-1/TRBV3-2 once CASSQDLAGGNEQFF TGTGCCAGCAGCCAAGACCTAGCGGGGGGGAATGAGCAGTTCTTC
TRBJ2-5 TRBD1 TRBV29-1 . CSVEIGTGGETQYF TGCAGCGTTGAAATAGGGACAGGAGGGGAGACCCAGTACTTC
TRBJ1-4 . TRBV28 . CASRRNRGGRQSTNEKLFF TGTGCCAGCAGACGGAATCGAGGGGGAAGACAGTCAACTAATGAAAAACTGTTTTTT
TRBJ2-7 TRBD1 TRBV2 . CASNSPGQGRYEQYF TGTGCCAGCAATTCCCCGGGACAGGGGAGATACGAGCAGTACTTC
TRBJ2-2 TRBD1 TRBV6-5 . CASTHRGWTGELFF TGTGCCAGCACCCACAGGGGTTGGACCGGGGAGCTGTTTTTT
TRBJ1-1 . TRBV30 . CAWSVPGPFVTEAFF TGTGCCTGGAGTGTACCAGGGCCCTTCGTTACTGAAGCTTTCTTT
TRBJ2-7 TRBD1 TRBV5-5 . CASSLAGTGIYEQYF TGTGCCAGCAGCTTGGCCGGGACAGGGATATACGAGCAGTACTTC
TRBJ1-5 TRBD1 TRBV3-1/TRBV3-2 once CASSPSGQGGNQPRHF TGTGCCAGCAGCCCCTCGGGACAGGGAGGGAATCAGCCCCGGCATTTT
TRBJ2-7 TRBD2 TRBV2 once CASRRFRTSGRASSYEQYF TGTGCCAGCAGACGCTTCAGGACTAGCGGGAGGGCCAGCTCCTACGAGCAGTACTTC
TRBJ2-1 TRBD2 TRBV18 few CASSPRTSGSPNSYNEQFF TGTGCCAGCTCACCTAGGACTAGCGGGAGCCCAAACTCCTACAATGAGCAGTTCTTC
TRBJ2-5 TRBD2 TRBV28 . CASSLTGRGETQYF TGTGCCAGCAGTTTGACCGGGAGGGGGGAGACCCAGTACTTC
TRBJ1-5 . TRBV2 . CASTPRGSGQPQHF TGTGCCAGCACCCCGAGGGGGTCGGGTCAGCCCCAGCATTTT
TRBJ1-2 . TRBV18 . CASSPRGDYGYTF TGTGCCAGCTCACCACGGGGGGACTATGGCTACACCTTC
TRBJ1-5 . TRBV12-5 . CASALGGLNQPQHF TGTGCTAGTGCCTTGGGGGGATTGAATCAGCCCCAGCATTTT
TRBJ2-3 TRBD1 TRBV5-1 . CASSSWTGSGTDTQYF TGCGCCAGCAGCTCCTGGACAGGGTCAGGCACAGATACGCAGTATTTT
TRBJ2-4 TRBD1 TRBV19 . CASSSGQARKNIQYF TGTGCCAGTAGTAGTGGACAGGCTCGCAAAAACATTCAGTACTTC
TRBJ1-2 . TRBV19 . CASSMAGLYGYTF TGTGCCAGTAGTATGGCAGGTCTTTATGGCTACACCTTC
TRBJ2-1 TRBD2 TRBV7-2 . CASSRRERGLIFPYNEQFF TGTGCCAGCAGCCGCCGGGAGCGGGGGCTTATTTTTCCCTACAATGAGCAGTTCTTC
TRBJ2-2 . TRBV5-8 . CASSPGGRGLAGELFF TGTGCCAGCAGCCCCGGGGGACGGGGCCTTGCTGGGGAGCTGTTTTTT
TRBJ1-5 . TRBV2 . CASREVGNQPQHF TGTGCCAGCAGGGAGGTGGGCAATCAGCCCCAGCATTTT
TRBJ1-1 . TRBV5-4 once CASSLFGTEAFF TGTGCCAGCAGCTTGTTCGGGACTGAAGCTTTCTTT
TRBJ1-5 TRBD1 TRBV27 . CASSRDSPRGNQPQHF TGTGCCAGCAGCCGGGACAGTCCGAGGGGCAATCAGCCCCAGCATTTT